This T cell receptor beta chain emerged from a study of blood T cell repertoires in COVID-19. Study at large: Material from acute and convalescent COVID-19 was sourced from the United States, Italy and Spain.

Original handling: Researchers report that nucleated cell counts were estimated from reference gene primer amplification. Clones were sequenced by immunoSEQ multiplex PCR, and TCRdb holds only the in-frame ones, with some missing. The V and J calls and clone size are taken from that table; D and trimming were inferred from the DNA. The sample holds 290,000 or so clones; about nine tenths are singletons and the top ten take approximately 2%. V lost 1 base, J lost 5 bases, and 10 bases stayed unmatched. The CDR3 covers 17 residues. Germline V gene data show CDR1 as LNHNV and CDR2 as YYDKDF (reference sequence).

This TCR was sampled from a man aged 18 to 30 with active or convalescent COVID-19. The chain couples TRBV15 to TRBJ2-5; TRBD2 matches at 10 bases. The sample comprised peripheral blood. CDR3 protein: CATSRGDLAGAGETQYF. The CDR3 DNA sequence: TGTGCCACCAGCAGAGGGGACCTAGCGGGAGCCGGGGAGACCCAGTACTTC.